Listed below are T cell receptor beta chains from one sample, sequenced in a study of shared clonotypes between healthy human individuals. Clones were sequenced by immunoSEQ multiplex PCR, and TCRdb holds only the in-frame ones, with some missing. The table records roughly 2.4 million clones, approximately 94% of them present only once. Sequenced material: naive CD4+ T cells sorted from blood. The receptors come from a man between 18 and 29 years old in good health. Both conserved end residues are part of each CDR3. D genes are given only for firm matches. Not every row has a clone size; where given, it reads once, few, many or a size class.

D gene	V gene	J gene	clone size	CDR3 protein	CDR3 DNA
.	TRBV5-1	TRBJ1-1	.	CASSLGGAHTEAFF	TGCGCCAGCAGCTTGGGGGGAGCGCACACTGAAGCTTTCTTT
TRBD2	TRBV5-4	TRBJ2-1	.	CASSLPGGRGEQFF	TGTGCCAGCAGCTTACCGGGAGGTCGGGGTGAGCAGTTCTTC
TRBD1	TRBV4-1	TRBJ1-1	.	CASSQFETGAGTEAFF	TGCGCCAGCAGCCAATTCGAGACAGGGGCGGGCACTGAAGCTTTCTTT
.	TRBV20-1	TRBJ1-1	once	CSAPEAFF	TGCAGTGCTCCTGAAGCTTTCTTT
TRBD1	TRBV29-1	TRBJ2-3	.	CSVAVGTGRTDTQYF	TGCAGCGTTGCCGTAGGGACAGGTCGCACAGATACGCAGTATTTT
.	TRBV10-3	TRBJ2-1	.	CAISDSGGSEQFF	TGTGCCATCAGTGACAGTGGGGGCAGTGAGCAGTTCTTC
.	TRBV20-1	TRBJ2-5	.	CSASEETQYF	TGCAGTGCTTCGGAGGAGACCCAGTACTTC
.	TRBV10-3	TRBJ1-4	.	CAISESGGGSEKLFF	TGTGCCATCAGTGAGTCGGGAGGCGGGAGTGAAAAACTGTTTTTT
.	TRBV10-1	TRBJ1-2	.	CASSPDAGGYGYTF	TGCGCCAGCAGCCCAGACGCTGGCGGCTATGGCTACACCTTC
TRBD2	TRBV10-3	TRBJ2-1	once	CAIGTSGYNEQFF	TGTGCCATCGGGACTAGTGGTTACAATGAGCAGTTCTTC
.	TRBV10-3	TRBJ2-5	.	CAISESLHQETQYF	TGTGCCATCAGTGAGTCACTGCACCAAGAGACCCAGTACTTC
.	TRBV6-5	TRBJ2-5	.	CASSYSIGRQETQYF	TGTGCCAGCAGTTACTCGATTGGACGCCAAGAGACCCAGTACTTC
.	TRBV5-1	TRBJ2-1	.	CASSLPDRNFNEQFF	TGCGCCAGCAGCTTGCCGGACAGAAACTTCAATGAGCAGTTCTTC
.	TRBV5-4	TRBJ1-6	.	CASSSTTDSNSPLHF	TGTGCCAGCAGCTCCACGACAGATTCCAATTCACCCCTCCACTTT